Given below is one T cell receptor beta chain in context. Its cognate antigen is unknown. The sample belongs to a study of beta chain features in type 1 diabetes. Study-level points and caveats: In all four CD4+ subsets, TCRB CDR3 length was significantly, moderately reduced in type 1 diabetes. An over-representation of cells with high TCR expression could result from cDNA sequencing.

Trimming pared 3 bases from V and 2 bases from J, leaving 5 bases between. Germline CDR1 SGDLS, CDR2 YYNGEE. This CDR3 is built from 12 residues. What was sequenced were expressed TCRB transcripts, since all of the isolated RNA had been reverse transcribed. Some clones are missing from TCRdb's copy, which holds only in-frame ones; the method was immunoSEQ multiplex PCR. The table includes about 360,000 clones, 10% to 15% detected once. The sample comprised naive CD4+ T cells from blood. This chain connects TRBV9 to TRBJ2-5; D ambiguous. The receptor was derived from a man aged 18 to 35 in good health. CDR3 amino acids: CASSGTQETQYF. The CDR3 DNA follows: TGTGCCAGCAGCGGCACACAAGAGACCCAGTACTTC.